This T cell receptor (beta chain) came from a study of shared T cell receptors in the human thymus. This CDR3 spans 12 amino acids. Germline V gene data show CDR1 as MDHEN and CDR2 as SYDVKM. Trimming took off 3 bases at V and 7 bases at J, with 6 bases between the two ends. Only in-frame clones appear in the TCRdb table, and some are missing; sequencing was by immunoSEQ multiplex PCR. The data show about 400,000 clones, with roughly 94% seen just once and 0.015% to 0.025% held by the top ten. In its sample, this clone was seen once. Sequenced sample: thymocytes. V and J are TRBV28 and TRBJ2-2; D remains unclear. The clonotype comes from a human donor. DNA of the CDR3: TGTGCCAGCAGTTTGCGGAACGGGGAGCTGTTTTTT. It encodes CASSLRNGELFF.